This T cell receptor (beta chain) was profiled in a study of cytomegalovirus exposure and HLA in healthy donors. Looking at the study overall: Tens of millions of unique TCRs, all from HLA-typed donors, were included in an early release of the data.

The primer mix had 60 Vbeta and 13 Jbeta primers. The table came from immunoSEQ multiplex PCR; TCRdb's copy has only in-frame clones and leaves some out. This sample yields 160,000 or so clones, of which approximately 84% are seen a single time; around 1.3% belongs to the top ten. V was clipped by 5 bases and J by 4 bases, with 13 bases between them. The germline gives CDR1 MNHNS, CDR2 SASEGT. The CDR3 loop spans 14 amino acids. Study outcomes and limitations: DRB1 showed the most TCR associations and HLA-C the fewest in a later analysis, as rates varied by HLA locus. Previous analysis showed most TCR beta V segments were productive about 87% or about 30% of the time. Per published accounts, TCR beta sequences correctly predicted the HLA-A and HLA-B alleles of most subjects.

This clone was seen a few times. Its antigen is currently unknown. This receptor was obtained from a man aged 50 to 60 in good health and CMV-seropositive. Sequencing was performed on PBMCs. This sequence joins TRBV6-1 and TRBJ2-3, with D possibly TRBD2 on 5 matching bases. The CDR3 spells CASSRPLRADTQYF. In DNA form, the CDR3 reads TGTGCCAGCAGTCGACCTTTGAGGGCAGATACGCAGTATTTT.